Listed here are 9 T cell receptor beta chains from one sample, sequenced in a study of OX40 agonist ivuxolimab in advanced cancers. Receptor libraries were prepared by the immunoSEQ multiplex PCR assay. TCRdb's version of the immuneACCESS table is confined to in-frame rearrangements and falls short of the full clone set. An unresolved V gene accounts for under half of the shortfall where checked; the remainder is of unknown origin. Across this sample there are about 50,000 clones, with about four fifths seen only once. The ten largest clonotypes hold around 1.3% of the sample. Specimen: CD4+ or CD8+ T cells sorted from blood, collected in a trial of the OX40 agonist ivuxolimab. All receptors come from an adult with an advanced solid tumor such as melanoma, head and neck, liver or kidney cancer.

This chain links TRBV6-5 with TRBJ1-5; possible D gene TRBD1, 5 bases. Trimming stripped 6 bases from V and 0 bases from J, with 9 bases between. The CDR3 is 14 residues long. Germline lookup yields CDR1 MNHEY and CDR2 SVGAGI. This chain's CDR3 is CASSWGDSNQPQHF. In nucleotides, the CDR3 is TGTGCCAGCAGCTGGGGGGATAGCAATCAGCCCCAGCATTTT.

This CDR3 is CASSSGRNTEAFF. For the CDR3, the DNA is TGTGCCAGCAGCTCAGGCAGGAACACTGAAGCTTTCTTT. J is TRBJ1-1 and V is TRBV11-2; D is uncertain. V lost 4 bases to trimming and J lost 1 base, with 7 bases between them. The CDR3 is 13 residues long. CDR1 and CDR2 (germline): SGHAT, FQNNGV.

The chain links TRBV6-1 to TRBJ2-7; 11 bases match TRBD2. The CDR3 extends over 14 amino acids. V gave up 3 bases and J gave up 4 bases; unmatched junction bases: 2. The germline gives CDR1 MNHNS, CDR2 SASEGT. In DNA form, the CDR3 reads TGTGCCAGCAGTGAGACTAGCGGGGATTACGAGCAGTACTTC. It is translated as CASSETSGDYEQYF.

In nucleotides, the CDR3 is TGTGCCAGCAGATCCAGCTCCTACAATGAGCAGTTCTTC. Translation gives CASRSSSYNEQFF. The V call is TRBV5-4, the J call TRBJ2-1, with D hard to call. V shed 5 bases and J shed 0 bases, with 6 bases lying between them. The length of the CDR3 is 13 residues. Germline V gene lookup returns CDR1 SGHNT and CDR2 YYREEE (reference sequence).

This rearrangement joins TRBV5-6 to TRBJ1-5; D is ambiguous. The V and J ends lost 2 bases and 9 bases respectively, with 15 bases between them. The V gene's germline CDR1 is SGHDT and CDR2 YYEEEE. The CDR3 loop spans 14 amino acids. The chain's CDR3 is CASSFGLVSPPQHF. The CDR3 DNA sequence: TGTGCCAGCAGCTTCGGGCTCGTAAGTCCGCCCCAGCATTTT.

The chain links TRBV11-2 to TRBJ2-1, with TRBD2 matching 7 bases. CDR3 size: 17 residues. Per germline, CDR1 SGHAT and CDR2 FQNNGV. With 4 bases clipped from V and 6 bases from J, the junction kept 15 bases outside the gene matches. The chain's CDR3 is CASSSTLRTRGANEQFF. CDR3 coding DNA: TGTGCCAGCAGCTCTACCCTGCGGACTAGAGGGGCCAATGAGCAGTTCTTC.

The chain is built from TRBV5-1 and TRBJ1-1; D perhaps matches TRBD1 (5 bases). Trimming took off 3 bases at V and 0 bases at J, with 9 bases between the two ends. This CDR3 has 14 amino acids. Germline CDR1 reads SGHRS; CDR2 reads YFSETQ. CDR3 region: CASSSGLMNTEAFF. CDR3 bases: TGCGCCAGCAGCTCGGGACTGATGAACACTGAAGCTTTCTTT.

V usage is TRBV5-1 and J usage is TRBJ1-1; TRBD1 matches at 7 bases. Germline V lookup: CDR1 SGHRS, CDR2 YFSETQ. The V gene end was trimmed by 5 bases and the J gene end by 2 bases; junction bases not matched to a gene: 6. The CDR3 is 14 residues long. CDR3 region: CASRWGTDNTEAFF. As DNA, the CDR3 is TGCGCCAGCAGATGGGGGACAGATAACACTGAAGCTTTCTTT. The full variable domain, rest sourced from reference TRBV5-1 and TRBJ1-1, is KAGVTQTPRYLIKTRGQQVTLSCSPISGHRSVSWYQQTPGQGLQFLFEYFSETQRNKGNFPGRFSGRQFSNSRSEMNVSTLELGDSALYLCASRWGTDNTEAFFGQGTRLTVV.

This clone was seen only once. The J gene is TRBJ2-1, the V gene TRBV5-6; 10 nucleotides line up with TRBD2. The CDR3 has 17 amino acids. With 1 base clipped from V and 7 bases from J, the junction kept 11 bases outside the gene matches. CDR1 is SGHDT and CDR2 is YYEEEE in the germline V gene. The chain's CDR3 is CASSLFFAQREGNEQFF. DNA of the CDR3: TGTGCCAGCAGCTTGTTTTTTGCTCAGCGGGAGGGAAATGAGCAGTTCTTC. Together with reference TRBV5-6 and TRBJ2-1, the CDR3 gives the full variable domain: DAGVTQSPTHLIKTRGQQVTLRCSPKSGHDTVSWYQQALGQGPQFIFQYYEEEERQRGNFPDRFSGHQFPNYSSELNVNALLLGDSALYLCASSLFFAQREGNEQFFGPGTRLTVL.